One TCR beta chain is described in this entry. The sample originates from a study of blood T cell repertoires in COVID-19. Overall study: In each case, the material was cDNA or gDNA derived from T cells, B-cell-depleted T cells, or PBMCs.

CDR1 is SNHLY, CDR2 FYNNEI, per germline. The CDR3 runs to 16 residues. Germline trimming cut 5 bases from V and 3 bases from J; bases unmatched to any gene: 10. The assay was immunoSEQ multiplex PCR, and TCRdb's table has in-frame clones only and misses some. Of around 88,000 clones listed, around 85% are singletons. The receptor was derived from a woman aged 80 or over with acute or convalescent COVID-19. V usage is TRBV2 and J usage is TRBJ1-5; 7 bases fit TRBD1. Sequenced sample: peripheral blood. Here the CDR3 DNA reads TGTGCCAGCAGTAAAGAAAAGACAGGGTTCAATCAGCCCCAGCATTTT. This sequence encodes CASSKEKTGFNQPQHF.